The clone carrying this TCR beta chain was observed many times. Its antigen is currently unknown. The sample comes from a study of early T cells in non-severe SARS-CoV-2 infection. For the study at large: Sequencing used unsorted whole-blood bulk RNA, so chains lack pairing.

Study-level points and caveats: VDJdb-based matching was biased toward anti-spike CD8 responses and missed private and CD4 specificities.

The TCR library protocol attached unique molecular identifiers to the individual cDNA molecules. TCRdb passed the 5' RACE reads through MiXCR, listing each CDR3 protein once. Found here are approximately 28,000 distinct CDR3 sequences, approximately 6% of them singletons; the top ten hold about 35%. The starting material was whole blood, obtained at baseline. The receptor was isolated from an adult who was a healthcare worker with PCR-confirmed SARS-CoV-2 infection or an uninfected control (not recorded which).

The CDR3 reads CASSLSQTMNTEAFF. CDR3 sequence (DNA): TGCGCCAGCAGCTTAAGTCAGACCATGAACACTGAAGCTTTCTTT. The chain couples TRBV5-1 to TRBJ1-1; D unclear. V gave up 2 bases and J gave up 0 bases, with 11 bases separating them. Germline V CDR1 and CDR2: SGHRS, YFSETQ. CDR3 size: 15 residues.